This entry concerns a single T cell receptor beta chain. The CDR3 spans 18 residues. The junction had 16 bases not matched to a gene; V was cut back by 2 bases and J by 1 base. The germline V gene has CDR1 SQVTM and CDR2 ANQGSEA. TCRdb's copy holds only in-frame clones and misses some; the assay was immunoSEQ multiplex PCR. Here the sample spans about 80,000 clones, over 75% being singletons. The sample belongs to a study of OX40 agonist ivuxolimab in advanced cancers. This chain uses TRBV29-1 with TRBJ1-2, with 7 nucleotides matching TRBD1. Sequenced here: CD4+ or CD8+ T cells sorted from blood, sampled in a trial of the OX40 agonist ivuxolimab. The source is an adult with an advanced solid tumor such as melanoma, head and neck, liver or kidney cancer. Here the CDR3 reads CSVEPFRQGLLSNYGYTF. CDR3 DNA sequence: TGCAGCGTTGAACCCTTCAGACAGGGCCTTTTGAGTAACTATGGCTACACCTTC.